The 7 T cell receptor beta chains presented below share a single source sample, sequenced in a study of CD8 T cells in ankylosing spondylitis. One entry per CDR3 protein, called by TCRdb with MiXCR from the 5' RACE reads. In the table there are 250,000 to 350,000 distinct CDR3 sequences, around 20% of which are singletons. The sample comprised blood, either unsorted or a sorted T cell fraction (not recorded which). The receptors shown here come from a male donor with ankylosing spondylitis or in good health (not recorded which).

This clonotype was recorded many times. The chain combines TRBV10-3 with TRBJ2-5; D gene ambiguous. Germline values: CDR1 ENHRY, CDR2 SYGVKD. The ends were cut back, 1 base at V and 2 bases at J, with 8 bases in the middle. The CDR3 is made up of 14 amino acids. The CDR3 spells CAISEWASQETQYF. The CDR3 region has the DNA TGTGCCATCAGTGAGTGGGCATCACAAGAGACCCAGTACTTC.

The chain is built from TRBV7-3 and TRBJ2-5; TRBD2 is a possible D gene (7 bases). V lost 1 base and J lost 4, with 13 bases in between. Germline CDR1 is SGHTA and CDR2 is FQGTGA. The CDR3 sequence is 15 residues long. CDR3 bases: TGTGCCAGCAGCTTAAGTCACAGGGAGGGAGAGACCCAGTACTTC. Translated, it gives CASSLSHREGETQYF.

This clonotype was seen once. This chain connects TRBV7-3 to TRBJ2-2; TRBD2 agrees at 8 bases. The CDR3 sequence is 15 residues long. Germline V gives CDR1 SGHTA, CDR2 FQGTGA. The junction had 6 bases not matched to a gene; V was cut back by 5 bases and J by 4 bases. The chain's CDR3 is CASSPLAGSTGELFF. The DNA of the CDR3 is TGTGCCAGCAGCCCGCTAGCGGGTTCCACCGGGGAGCTGTTTTTT.

As concerns this clonotype: This may stem from a read error, because a much larger clone lies one nucleotide away. The chain couples TRBV20-1 to TRBJ1-5, with 7 bases lining up with TRBD1. The CDR3 length is 16 residues. Trimming cost V 3 bases and J 5 bases; bases outside gene matches: 13. CDR1 is DFQATT, CDR2 SNEGSKA, per germline (reference sequence). The CDR3 loop reads CSASWSGTETHQPQHF. The CDR3 nucleotides are TGCAGTGCTAGTTGGTCGGGGACAGAGACGCATCAGCCCCAGCATTTT.

J is TRBJ1-2 and V is TRBV3-1; possibly TRBD1 for D (6 bases). Trimming left V 4 bases short and J 6 bases short, with 27 bases between. Germline CDR1 LGHDT, CDR2 YNNKEL (reference sequence). CDR3 size: 18 residues. The CDR3 loop is CASSPRGVQGGSQNGYTF. The DNA of the CDR3 is TGTGCCAGCAGCCCAAGGGGGGTCCAGGGCGGGAGCCAGAATGGCTACACCTTC.

This clonotype has a handful of counts. The chain couples TRBV20-1 to TRBJ1-5; a weak D match, TRBD1 (5 bases). The CDR3 totals 14 residues. Trimming removed 3 bases from V and 0 bases from J, with 9 bases in between. In germline, CDR1 is DFQATT, CDR2 SNEGSKA (reference sequence). The CDR3 DNA reads TGCAGTGCTAGCCCAGGGAATAGCAATCAGCCCCAGCATTTT. Its protein is CSASPGNSNQPQHF.

The rearrangement joins TRBV12-3 or TRBV12-4 to TRBJ1-6, with D tentatively TRBD1 (6 bases). Trimming took 3 bases from V and 10 from J, leaving 22 bases between them. The CDR3 is 17 residues long. This CDR3 reads CASSLGSGRGGSSPLHF. The CDR3 DNA reads TGTGCCAGCAGTTTGGGCTCAGGACGGGGGGGCTCATCACCCCTCCACTTT.